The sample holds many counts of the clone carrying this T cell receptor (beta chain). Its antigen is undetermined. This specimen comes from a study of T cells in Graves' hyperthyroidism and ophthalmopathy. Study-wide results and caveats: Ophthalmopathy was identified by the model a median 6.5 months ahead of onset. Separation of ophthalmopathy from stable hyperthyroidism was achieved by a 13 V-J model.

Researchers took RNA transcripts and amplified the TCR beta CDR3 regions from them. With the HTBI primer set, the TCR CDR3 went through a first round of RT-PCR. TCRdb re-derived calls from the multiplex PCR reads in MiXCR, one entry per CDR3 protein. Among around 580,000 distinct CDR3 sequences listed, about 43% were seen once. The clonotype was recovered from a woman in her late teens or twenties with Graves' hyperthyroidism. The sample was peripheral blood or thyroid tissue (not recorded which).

CDR3 amino acids: CASSSAGRNEQYF. CDR3 in DNA: TGTGCCAGCAGTTCCGCAGGGAGGAACGAGCAGTACTTC. This chain links TRBV6-6 with TRBJ2-7, with D possibly matching TRBD2 (6 bases). The CDR3 totals 13 residues. V gave up 4 bases and J gave up 5 bases, with 12 bases separating them. Germline loops: CDR1 MNHNY, CDR2 SVGAGI (reference sequence).